This T cell receptor (beta chain) was obtained from a study of cytomegalovirus exposure and HLA in healthy donors. In the study overall: In a later analysis, it was reported that the 110 or so validation repertoires had been produced on the same platform as the 500 to 850 repertoires belonging to the first cohort. Study results and limitations: Three chains tied to CMV proved CMV antigen-specific in vitro. Cytomegalovirus status, reportedly, was diagnosed with high specificity and sensitivity by the classifier.

Note on this clone: The antigen is unknown.

The CDR3 spans 14 residues. The germline V and J ends were trimmed by 7 bases and 0 bases, with 10 bases remaining between them. Germline V gene sequence: CDR1 LNHDA, CDR2 SQIVND (reference sequence). Some clones are missing from TCRdb's copy, which holds only in-frame ones; the method was immunoSEQ multiplex PCR. The data show under 300,000 clones, with more than 75% seen just once and 1% to 1.5% held by the top ten. The chain couples TRBV19 to TRBJ1-3; a weak D match, TRBD1 (6 bases). The sequencing input was PBMCs. This receptor was identified in a woman aged 25-40 years in good health and CMV-seropositive. The DNA for the CDR3 is TGTGCCAGTACCGACAGGCCCTCTGGAAACACCATATATTTT. This codes for CASTDRPSGNTIYF.